This T cell receptor (beta chain) was sequenced in a study of OX40 agonist ivuxolimab in advanced cancers. Study in general: Patients took ivuxolimab, an agonistic anti-OX40 (CD134) antibody. At around 81% male, the cohort had a mean age of approximately 64 years, ranging from about 23 to 79.

Measured with immunoSEQ multiplex PCR; TCRdb has only the in-frame clones, and not every one. The repertoire holds 70,000 to 95,000 clones, with about 86% as singletons. Germline V gene sequence: CDR1 SGHRS, CDR2 YFSETQ. The CDR3 runs 15 residues. The J segment lost 3 bases and the V segment lost 1 base, leaving 4 bases of the junction unmatched. Autoimmune disease history or systemic immunosuppression meant exclusion. Here the sequenced sample was CD4+ or CD8+ T cells sorted from blood, taken in a trial of the OX40 agonist ivuxolimab. This TCR was sampled from an adult with an advanced solid tumor such as melanoma, head and neck, liver or kidney cancer. This chain uses TRBV5-1 with TRBJ2-3, with TRBD2 identical over 8 bases. CDR3 sequence (DNA): TGCGCCAGCAGCTTGAACGGGGGGGCTACAGATACGCAGTATTTT. The encoded protein is CASSLNGGATDTQYF.